The present T cell receptor (beta chain) was sequenced within a study of blood T cell repertoires in COVID-19 (dated by TCRdb to the early 2020s). Regarding the research as a whole: Samples from collaborators originated in the United States, Italy and Spain and spanned both the acute and convalescent phases of COVID-19. The material from the prospective study consisted of cDNA or gDNA derived from T cells, B-cell-depleted T cells, or PBMCs. The dataset comprised deeply sampled blood TCRbeta repertoires from subjects exposed to, actively infected with, or recovered from COVID-19. The repertoires were released in a freely available public database meant as a resource for research on the immune response to SARS-CoV-2. Samples came from the ongoing ImmuneRACE study (first 160 participants) plus 1,254 subjects from 6 global collaborators. A de-identified subject ID, COVID-19 status, age in years and sex were almost always included in the sample metadata. HLA class I and class II types, where available, came from metadata supplied by the sample provider rather than from assay-based typing.

Paper-wide results and their limitations: The quantity of clinical and demographic metadata differed by source and by participant and was supplied without curation.

Participants in the prospective study were enrolled through a virtual design, were aged about 18 to 89 years, and lived in 24 United States geographic areas. In the prospective study, cohorts were assigned on the basis of participant-reported clinical history obtained from a screening survey and a study questionnaire. ImmuneRACE Cohort 3 recovered participants were defined by two consecutive negative NP/OP PCR tests, healthcare professional clearance, or symptom resolution. In the prospective study, mobile phlebotomists collected whole blood, serum and a nasopharyngeal or oropharyngeal swab from each participant. Prospective study participants could optionally give additional blood draws and questionnaires over a roughly 2-month period. Before DNA extraction, blood samples from the prospective study were shipped at room temperature or frozen. TCRbeta CDR3 regions were amplified from genomic DNA by means of the immunoSEQ Assay, a bias-controlled multiplex PCR. In the paper's pipeline: The number of nucleated cells in each sample was estimated from the amplification of reference gene primers within the assay. To quantify the absolute abundance of each unique TCRbeta CDR3 rearrangement, sequence reads were collapsed and filtered. For each sample, productive Simpson clonality was calculated as the square root of Simpson's diversity index over productive rearrangements. TCRdb obtained this table from immuneACCESS and retained in-frame rearrangements with V and J assigned. These tables miss some clones; where compared with another copy, unresolved V genes account for less than half of the shortfall, and the remainder is unexplained. The V and J calls and the clone size are those of that table, but D and trimming were determined from the DNA. This sample has 400,000 to 500,000 clones in its table, and 85% to 90% of those were observed once. In total, the top ten clones hold about 1.7% of the sample.

In the case of this clone: The target of this receptor is not known. No base-level quality is on record; no much larger clone is a single base apart.

V loses 6 bases, J loses 0 bases, and the germline ends lie 12 bases apart. From its cysteine to its phenylalanine, the CDR3 spans 14 amino acids. Just CDR3 DNA is preserved here, 42 bases in frame from base 1. Based on the germline V gene, the CDR1 and CDR2 sequences are SGHRS and YFSETQ. The TCR originated in a woman between 40 and 55 years old who had recovered from COVID-19. Sequencing was performed on PBMCs or T cells enriched from blood (not recorded which). The chain uses TRBV5-1 and TRBJ1-1, with the D gene not clear enough to name. The bases read TGCGCCAGCACCCCCTCCCTTATGAACACTGAAGCTTTCTTT. Its translation reads: CASTPSLMNTEAFF.